This T cell receptor (beta chain) was documented in a study of T cells in Graves' hyperthyroidism and ophthalmopathy. Findings and caveats of the study: Most clonotypes expanded in thyroid above 0.001 were likewise present in blood.

Researchers amplified the TCR beta CDR3 regions from RNA transcripts. Using the HTBI primer set, a first-round RT-PCR was run on the TCR CDR3. Each CDR3 protein is one row after TCRdb ran MiXCR on the multiplex PCR reads. The table lists hundreds of thousands of distinct CDR3 sequences, 15% to 20% of them singletons. This clonotype was detected a few times. Its specificity is not known. CDR1 and CDR2 from the germline V gene are SGHRS and YFSETQ. V was trimmed by 0 bases and J by 5 bases, leaving 14 bases between them. The CDR3 consists of 15 residues. A patient was excluded if there was uncontrolled infection, other autoimmune disease, pregnancy or lactation.

The rearrangement links TRBV5-1 to TRBJ2-5; perhaps TRBD1 as D (6 bases). This TCR came from a man aged 40-55 years with Graves' ophthalmopathy. Sequencing used blood. DNA of the CDR3: TGCGCCAGCAGCTTGGACGGCCAGGGGTGGGAGACCCAGTACTTC. It encodes CASSLDGQGWETQYF.